This T cell receptor beta chain is from a study of blood T cell repertoires in COVID-19. Those enrolled in Seattle joined during active infection and were followed longitudinally afterward. Original handling: Amplification with reference gene primers provided the estimates of nucleated cell counts. Clones were read by immunoSEQ multiplex PCR, and TCRdb kept only the in-frame ones, dropping some. V and J calls and clone size are copied from that table; D and trimming were computed from the DNA. The sample lists approximately 33,000 clones; nearly 90% were seen once. Germline CDR1 LGHNA, CDR2 YNFKEQ. CDR3 length: 16 residues. The ends lost 5 bases at V and 2 bases at J; junction bases unmatched: 6.

V usage is TRBV4-2 and J usage is TRBJ2-1; 10 nucleotides align to TRBD2. This sequence originates from a man aged 60 to 69 with COVID-19, enrolled during active disease. Sequencing was performed on peripheral blood. Written as DNA, the CDR3 is TGTGCCAGCAGCTTGACTAGCGGGCCGACCTACAATGAGCAGTTCTTC. Its translation is CASSLTSGPTYNEQFF.